This T cell receptor beta chain was retrieved from a study of regulatory T cells in long-lasting Graves disease. Looking at the study overall: Newly diagnosed Graves' patients had under 3 months of antithyroid drugs.

This clonotype was counted many times. The target antigen is unknown. In building TCR beta libraries, iRepertoire HTBI primers were used together with Arm-PCR of CDR3 regions. TCRdb analysed the multiplex PCR reads with MiXCR anew, one entry per CDR3 protein. The table includes approximately 300,000 distinct CDR3 sequences, about a sixth detected once. Study results and caveats: Study was limited to peripheral blood, excluding thyroid tissue. Possibly, accuracy suffered from the small sample size.

Noted time point: newly diagnosed GD, antithyroid drugs for less than 3 months. There was RNA extracted from PBMCs, and the TCR library was made from it. The sample was peripheral blood mononuclear cells (PBMCs), taken at new diagnosis, from a patient treated with antithyroid drugs. The TCR was taken from a female donor with Graves disease.

Here the CDR3 reads CASRSPGRDEAFF. The DNA of the CDR3 is TGTGCCAGCAGGTCCCCAGGAAGGGATGAAGCTTTCTTT. The rearrangement uses TRBV28 and TRBJ1-1; no clear D gene. Per germline, CDR1 MDHEN and CDR2 SYDVKM. This CDR3 has 13 residues. With 6 bases removed from V and 7 bases from J, the gap between germline ends came to 15 bases.